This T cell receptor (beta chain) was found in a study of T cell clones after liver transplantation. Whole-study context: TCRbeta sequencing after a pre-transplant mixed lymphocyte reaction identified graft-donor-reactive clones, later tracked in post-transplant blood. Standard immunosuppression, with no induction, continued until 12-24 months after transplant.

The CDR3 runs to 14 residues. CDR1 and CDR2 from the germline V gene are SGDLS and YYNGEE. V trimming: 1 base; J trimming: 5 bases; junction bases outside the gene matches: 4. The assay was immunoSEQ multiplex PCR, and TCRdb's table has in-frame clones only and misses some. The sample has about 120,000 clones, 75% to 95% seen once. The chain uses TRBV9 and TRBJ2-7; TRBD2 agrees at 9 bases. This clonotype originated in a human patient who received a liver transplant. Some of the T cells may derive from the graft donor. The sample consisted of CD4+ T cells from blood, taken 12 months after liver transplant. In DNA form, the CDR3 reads TGTGCCAGCAGCGTACAGGGACTAGCCAACGAGCAGTACTTC. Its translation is CASSVQGLANEQYF.